This TCR beta chain was recovered during a study of CD8 T cells in Susac syndrome. The CDR3 length is 11 residues. V lost 5 bases and J lost 6, with 7 bases in between. Per the germline V gene, CDR1 is SEHNR and CDR2 is FQNEAQ (reference sequence). The RNA, about 0.45 to 1 ug, was put through reverse transcription using random hexamers. TCRdb fed the immunoSEQ multiplex PCR reads into MiXCR, producing one record per CDR3 protein. Found here are 250,000 to 350,000 distinct CDR3 sequences, roughly 84% of them singletons; the top ten hold around 0.12%. The sequenced material came from CD8+ T cells from PBMCs. The chain employs TRBV7-9 and TRBJ1-1, with D tentatively TRBD1 (5 bases). The clonotype comes from a human donor with multiple sclerosis. The DNA for the CDR3 is TGTGCCAGCAGCAGGGACCCTGAAGCTTTCTTT. Its translation is CASSRDPEAFF.